The following is a TCR beta chain sequence with its context. These data come from a study of blood T cell repertoires in COVID-19. Profiled with immunoSEQ multiplex PCR; TCRdb holds only in-frame clones, not every one. The sample shows around 140,000 clones, 75% to 90% of them seen only once. Which cohort a participant joined came from the clinical history participants gave. Cohort 3 donors counted as recovered after two negative PCRs, clearance, or resolved symptoms. The CDR3 is 15 residues long. Per the germline V gene, CDR1 is SEHNR and CDR2 is FQNEAQ (reference sequence). The V gene lost 1 base and the J gene lost 2 bases, with 12 bases spanning the gap.

Specimen: PBMCs or T cells enriched from blood (not recorded which). This TCR was recovered from a man between 60 and 75 years old who had recovered from COVID-19. The chain is built from TRBV7-9 and TRBJ2-7; perhaps TRBD2 as D (6 bases). The CDR3 sequence: CASSLVPGLPYEQYF. For the CDR3, the DNA is TGTGCCAGCAGCTTAGTGCCGGGACTCCCCTACGAGCAGTACTTC.